This TCR beta chain was identified during a study of CD8+ T cells in alopecia areata. Regarding treatment: oral pan-JAK inhibitor, 5-10 mg twice daily. Broader study findings: Tofacitinib delivered significant drops in scalp clonality and in expanded CD8+ clones among the top 100.

The germline V gene encodes CDR1 SQVTM and CDR2 ANQGSEA. This CDR3 contains 13 residues. Trimming took 4 bases from V and 0 from J, leaving 7 bases between them. Isolated RNA was reverse transcribed into cDNA used as the sequencing template. Here immunoSEQ multiplex PCR was the method, and the copy in TCRdb shows in-frame clones only, minus some. The sample yields 150,000 to 200,000 clones, just under 65% seen once. As regards this clone: Its antigen is not known.

Sequenced material: CD4+ T cells sorted from blood, taken at week 49, from a patient treated with tofacitinib. The rearrangement joins TRBV29-1 to TRBJ2-1; D is uncertain. The receptor was derived from a human donor with alopecia areata. This chain's CDR3 is CSVATGSYNEQFF. As DNA, the CDR3 is TGCAGCGTTGCAACCGGCTCCTACAATGAGCAGTTCTTC.